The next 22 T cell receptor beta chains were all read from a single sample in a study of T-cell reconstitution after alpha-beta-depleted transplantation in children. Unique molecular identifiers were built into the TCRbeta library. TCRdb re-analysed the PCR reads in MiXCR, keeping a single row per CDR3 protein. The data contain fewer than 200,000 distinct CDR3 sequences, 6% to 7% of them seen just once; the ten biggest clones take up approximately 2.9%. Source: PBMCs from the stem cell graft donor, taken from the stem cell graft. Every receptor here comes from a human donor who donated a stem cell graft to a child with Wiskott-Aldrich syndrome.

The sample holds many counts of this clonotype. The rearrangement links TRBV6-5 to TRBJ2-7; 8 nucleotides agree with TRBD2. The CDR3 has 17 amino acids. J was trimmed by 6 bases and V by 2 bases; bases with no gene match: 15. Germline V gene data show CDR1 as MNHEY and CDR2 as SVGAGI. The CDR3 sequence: CASSYRTTGTRTGEQYF. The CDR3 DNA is TGTGCCAGCAGTTACCGGACGACCGGGACTAGAACGGGCGAGCAGTACTTC.

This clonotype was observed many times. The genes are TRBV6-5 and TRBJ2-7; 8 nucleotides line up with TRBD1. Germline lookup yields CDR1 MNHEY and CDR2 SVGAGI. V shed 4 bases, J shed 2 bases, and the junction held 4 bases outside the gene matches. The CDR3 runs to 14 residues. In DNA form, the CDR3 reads TGTGCCAGCAGTTCTTGGACAGGGACCTACGAGCAGTACTTC. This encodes CASSSWTGTYEQYF.

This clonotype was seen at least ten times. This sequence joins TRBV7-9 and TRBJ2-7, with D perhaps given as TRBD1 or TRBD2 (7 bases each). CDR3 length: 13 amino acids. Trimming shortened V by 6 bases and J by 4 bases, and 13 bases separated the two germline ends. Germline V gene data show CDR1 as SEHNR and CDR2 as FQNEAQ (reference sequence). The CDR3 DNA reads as TGTGCCAGCAGAGCGGGACAGCATTACGAGCAGTACTTC. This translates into CASRAGQHYEQYF.

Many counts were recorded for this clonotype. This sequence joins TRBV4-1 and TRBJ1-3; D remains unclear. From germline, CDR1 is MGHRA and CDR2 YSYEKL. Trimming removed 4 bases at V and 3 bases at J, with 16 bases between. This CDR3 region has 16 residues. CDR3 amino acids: CASSRRDGNDGNTIYF. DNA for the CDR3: TGCGCCAGCAGCCGCCGCGACGGGAATGATGGAAACACCATATATTTT.

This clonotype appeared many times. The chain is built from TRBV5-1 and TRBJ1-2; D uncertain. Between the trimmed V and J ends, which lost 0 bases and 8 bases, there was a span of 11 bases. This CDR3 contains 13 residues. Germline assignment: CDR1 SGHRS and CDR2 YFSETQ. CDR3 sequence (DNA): TGCGCCAGCAGCTTGGCCGCAGGCGACGGCTACACCTTC. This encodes CASSLAAGDGYTF.

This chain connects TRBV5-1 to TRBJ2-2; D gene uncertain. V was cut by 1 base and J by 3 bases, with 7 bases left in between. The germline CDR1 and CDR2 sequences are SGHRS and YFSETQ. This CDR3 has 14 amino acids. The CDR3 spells CASSLFGDTGELFF. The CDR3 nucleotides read TGCGCCAGCAGCTTGTTCGGTGACACCGGGGAGCTGTTTTTT.

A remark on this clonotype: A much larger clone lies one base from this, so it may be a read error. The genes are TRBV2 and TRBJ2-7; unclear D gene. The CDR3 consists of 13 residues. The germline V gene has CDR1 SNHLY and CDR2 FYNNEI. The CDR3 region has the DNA TGTTCCAGCAGTGAATTTCTCCGCTACGAGCAGTACTTC. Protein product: CSSSEFLRYEQYF. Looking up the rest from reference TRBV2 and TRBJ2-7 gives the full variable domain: EPEVTQTPSHQVTQMGQEVILRCVPISNHLYFYWYRQILGQKVEFLVSFYNNEISEKSEIFDDQFSVERPDGSNFTLKIRSTKLEDSAMYFCSSSEFLRYEQYFGPGTRLTVT.

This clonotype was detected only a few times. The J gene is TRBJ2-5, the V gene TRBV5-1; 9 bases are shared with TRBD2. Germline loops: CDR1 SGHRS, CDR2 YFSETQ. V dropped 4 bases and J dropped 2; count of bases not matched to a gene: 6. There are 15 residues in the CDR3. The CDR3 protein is CASSGTSLGQETQYF. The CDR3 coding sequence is TGCGCCAGCAGCGGGACTAGCCTGGGGCAAGAGACCCAGTACTTC. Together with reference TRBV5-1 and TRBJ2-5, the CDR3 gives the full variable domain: KAGVTQTPRYLIKTRGQQVTLSCSPISGHRSVSWYQQTPGQGLQFLFEYFSETQRNKGNFPGRFSGRQFSNSRSEMNVSTLELGDSALYLCASSGTSLGQETQYFGPGTRLLVL.

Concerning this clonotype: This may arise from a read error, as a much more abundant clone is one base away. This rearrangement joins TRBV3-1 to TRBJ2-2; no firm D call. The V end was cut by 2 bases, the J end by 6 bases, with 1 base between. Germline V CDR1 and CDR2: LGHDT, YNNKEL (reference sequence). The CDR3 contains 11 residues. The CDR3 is CASSQSGELFF. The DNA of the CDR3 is TGTGCCAGCAGCCAATCCGGGGAGCTGTTTTTT.

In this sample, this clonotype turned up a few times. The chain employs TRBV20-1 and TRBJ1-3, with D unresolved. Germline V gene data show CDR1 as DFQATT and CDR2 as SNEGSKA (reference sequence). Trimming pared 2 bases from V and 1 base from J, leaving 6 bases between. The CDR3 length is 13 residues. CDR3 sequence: CSARRQSGNTIYF. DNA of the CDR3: TGCAGTGCTAGAAGGCAGTCTGGAAACACCATATATTTT.

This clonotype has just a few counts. The CDR3 DNA follows: TGCGCCAGCAGCCTAGACAGATCCGACTACGAGCAGTACTTC. Translating it yields CASSLDRSDYEQYF. The chain uses TRBV5-1 and TRBJ2-7; the D gene is possibly TRBD1 (5 bases). Per the germline V gene, CDR1 is SGHRS and CDR2 is YFSETQ. The CDR3 is made up of 14 amino acids. V was trimmed by 4 bases and J by 3 bases, leaving 14 bases between them.

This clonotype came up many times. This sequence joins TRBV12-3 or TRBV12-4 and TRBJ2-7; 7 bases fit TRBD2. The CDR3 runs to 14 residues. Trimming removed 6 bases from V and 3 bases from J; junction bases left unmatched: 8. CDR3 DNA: TGTGCCAGCAGCCCGCTCGGGGGGATCTACGAGCAGTACTTC. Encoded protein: CASSPLGGIYEQYF.

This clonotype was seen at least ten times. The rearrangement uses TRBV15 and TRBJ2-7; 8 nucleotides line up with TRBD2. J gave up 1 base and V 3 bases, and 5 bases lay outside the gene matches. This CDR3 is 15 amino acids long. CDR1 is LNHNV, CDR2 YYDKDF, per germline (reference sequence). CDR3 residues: CATSREGLASYEQYF. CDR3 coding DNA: TGTGCCACCAGCAGGGAAGGACTAGCATCCTACGAGCAGTACTTC.

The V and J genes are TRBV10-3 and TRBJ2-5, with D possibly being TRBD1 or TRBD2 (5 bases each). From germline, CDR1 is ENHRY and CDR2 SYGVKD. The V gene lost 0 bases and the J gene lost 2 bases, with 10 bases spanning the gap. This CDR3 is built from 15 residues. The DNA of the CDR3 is TGTGCCATCAGTGAGTCGGGGGTGAGGCAAGAGACCCAGTACTTC. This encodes CAISESGVRQETQYF.

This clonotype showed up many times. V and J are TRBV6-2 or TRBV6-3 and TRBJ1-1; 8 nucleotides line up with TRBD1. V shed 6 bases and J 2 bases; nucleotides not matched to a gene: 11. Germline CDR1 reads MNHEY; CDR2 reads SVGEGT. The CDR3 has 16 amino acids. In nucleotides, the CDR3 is TGTGCCAGCAGCTTAACCCGACAGGGGACAAACACTGAAGCTTTCTTT. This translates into CASSLTRQGTNTEAFF.

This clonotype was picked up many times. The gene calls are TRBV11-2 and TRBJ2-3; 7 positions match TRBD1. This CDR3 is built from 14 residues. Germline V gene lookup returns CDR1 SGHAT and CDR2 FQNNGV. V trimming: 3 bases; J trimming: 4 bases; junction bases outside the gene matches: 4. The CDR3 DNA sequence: TGTGCCAGCAGCTTGAACAGGGGACCAGATACGCAGTATTTT. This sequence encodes CASSLNRGPDTQYF.

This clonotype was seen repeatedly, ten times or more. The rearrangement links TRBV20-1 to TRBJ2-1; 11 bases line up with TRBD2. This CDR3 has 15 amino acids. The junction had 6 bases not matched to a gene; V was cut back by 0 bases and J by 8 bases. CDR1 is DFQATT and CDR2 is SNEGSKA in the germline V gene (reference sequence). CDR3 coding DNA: TGCAGTGCTAGAGATCCTAGACTAGCGGGATATGAGCAGTTCTTC. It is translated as CSARDPRLAGYEQFF.

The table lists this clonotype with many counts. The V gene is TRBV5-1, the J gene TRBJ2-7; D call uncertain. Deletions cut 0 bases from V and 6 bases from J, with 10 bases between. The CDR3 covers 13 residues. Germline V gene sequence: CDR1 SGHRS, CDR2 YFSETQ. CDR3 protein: CASSLVPVVEQYF. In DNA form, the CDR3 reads TGCGCCAGCAGCTTGGTCCCAGTCGTCGAGCAGTACTTC. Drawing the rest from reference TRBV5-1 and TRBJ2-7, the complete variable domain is KAGVTQTPRYLIKTRGQQVTLSCSPISGHRSVSWYQQTPGQGLQFLFEYFSETQRNKGNFPGRFSGRQFSNSRSEMNVSTLELGDSALYLCASSLVPVVEQYFGPGTRLTVT.

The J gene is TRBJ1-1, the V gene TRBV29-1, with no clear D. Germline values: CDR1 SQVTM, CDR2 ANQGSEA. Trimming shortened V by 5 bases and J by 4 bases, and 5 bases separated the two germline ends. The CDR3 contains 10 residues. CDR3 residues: CSVSSTEAFF. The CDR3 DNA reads TGCAGCGTTTCCAGCACTGAAGCTTTCTTT.

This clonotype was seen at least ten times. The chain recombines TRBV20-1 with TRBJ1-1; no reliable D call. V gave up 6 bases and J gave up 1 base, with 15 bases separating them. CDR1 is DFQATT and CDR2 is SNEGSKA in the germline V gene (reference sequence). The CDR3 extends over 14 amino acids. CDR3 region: CSAPSRRTNTEAFF. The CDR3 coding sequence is TGCAGTGCACCGAGCCGGCGTACGAACACTGAAGCTTTCTTT.

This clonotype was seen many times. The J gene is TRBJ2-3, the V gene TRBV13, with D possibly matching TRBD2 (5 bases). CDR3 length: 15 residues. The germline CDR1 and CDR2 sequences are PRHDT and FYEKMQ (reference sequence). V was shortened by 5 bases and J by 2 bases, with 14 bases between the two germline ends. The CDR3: CASSRREGVTDTQYF. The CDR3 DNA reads TGTGCCAGCAGCCGACGCGAGGGCGTCACAGATACGCAGTATTTT. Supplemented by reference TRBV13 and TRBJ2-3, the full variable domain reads AAGVIQSPRHLIKEKRETATLKCYPIPRHDTVYWYQQGPGQDPQFLISFYEKMQSDKGSIPDRFSAQQFSDYHSELNMSSLELGDSALYFCASSRREGVTDTQYFGPGTRLTVL.

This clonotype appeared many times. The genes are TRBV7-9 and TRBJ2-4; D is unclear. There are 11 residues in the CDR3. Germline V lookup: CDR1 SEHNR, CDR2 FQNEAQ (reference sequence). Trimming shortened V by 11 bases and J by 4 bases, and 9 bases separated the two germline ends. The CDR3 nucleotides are TGTGCCGTGGCAGCTAAAAACATTCAGTACTTC. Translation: CAVAAKNIQYF. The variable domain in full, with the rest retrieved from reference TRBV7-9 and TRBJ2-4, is DTGVSQNPRHKITKRGQNVTFRCDPISEHNRLYWYRQTLGQGPEFLTYFQNEAQLEKSRLLSDRFSAERPKGSFSTLEIQRTEQGDSAMYLCAVAAKNIQYFGAGTRLSVL.